The rows below give T cell receptor beta chains drawn from one sample of a study of OX40 agonist ivuxolimab in advanced cancers. The assay was immunoSEQ multiplex PCR, and TCRdb's table has in-frame clones only and misses some. The data show about 74,000 clones, about 81% seen once. This sample comprised CD4+ or CD8+ T cells sorted from blood, obtained in a trial of the OX40 agonist ivuxolimab. The receptors shown here come from an adult with an advanced solid tumor such as melanoma, head and neck, liver or kidney cancer. The CDR3 runs from the conserved cysteine through the conserved F or W. The order of the fields is V gene, J gene, clone size, D gene, CDR3 DNA, CDR3 protein. A D gene is named only where the DNA matches it firmly. Clone size appears in some rows only: once, few, many, or a class for an expanded clone.

TRBV28	TRBJ1-1	once	.	TGTGCCAGCAGTTTCCCGGGGTACGGGACAAAGAACACTGAAGCTTTCTTT	CASSFPGYGTKNTEAFF
TRBV12-5	TRBJ2-3	.	.	TGTGCTAGTGGTTTGGTAGCTGGTTCCCGTCCGGATACGCAGTATTTT	CASGLVAGSRPDTQYF
TRBV28	TRBJ2-2	.	TRBD1	TGTGCCAGCAGGATCCGACAGGGGGATACCGGGGAGCTGTTTTTT	CASRIRQGDTGELFF
TRBV7-2	TRBJ2-1	.	.	TGTGCCAGCAGCTTCCATTCAGGGGGGGTCTACAATGAGCAGTTCTTC	CASSFHSGGVYNEQFF
TRBV19	TRBJ2-1	once	TRBD1	TGTGCCAGTAGAGGCAGGGGGCTCTACAATGAGCAGTTCTTC	CASRGRGLYNEQFF
TRBV11-3	TRBJ2-5	.	TRBD1	TGTGCCAGCAGCAGAGACAGGGGAGCGAAGACCCAGTACTTC	CASSRDRGAKTQYF
TRBV6-5	TRBJ2-7	.	TRBD1	TGTGCCAGCAGCACCGGGGACAGGGGGCCTCAGTACTTC	CASSTGDRGPQYF
TRBV7-9	TRBJ1-2	.	TRBD1	TGTGCCAGCAGCTTAGAGACAGGGCCGGGCTATGGCTACACCTTC	CASSLETGPGYGYTF
TRBV15	TRBJ1-5	few	.	TGTGCCACCAGCACCCGCAATCAGCCCCAGCATTTT	CATSTRNQPQHF
TRBV7-6	TRBJ1-5	.	.	TGTGCCAGCAGCTATCAGGGGAACCAGCCCCAGCATTTT	CASSYQGNQPQHF
TRBV7-3	TRBJ2-3	.	.	TGTGCCAGCAGCTTCTTAGCGAGAGGGGAAGATACGCAGTATTTT	CASSFLARGEDTQYF
TRBV5-1	TRBJ1-2	.	TRBD1	TGCGCCAGCAGCCCCAGTCCGGGACAGGGCTTTAGCTACACCTTC	CASSPSPGQGFSYTF
TRBV27	TRBJ2-5	once	TRBD1	TGTGCCAGCAGTATGGGACAGGGGTCTCGCTCCCAGTACTTC	CASSMGQGSRSQYF
TRBV4-1	TRBJ1-1	.	.	TGCGCCAGCAGATTGACAGAGTTGAACACTGAAGCTTTCTTT	CASRLTELNTEAFF
TRBV5-8	TRBJ2-7	.	TRBD2	TGTGCCAGCACCCGGGGCGGGGGAAAGACCTACGAGCAGTACTTC	CASTRGGGKTYEQYF
TRBV9	TRBJ1-4	.	.	TGTGCCAGCAGCGTAGGGTGGGGGCGCGATGAAAAACTGTTTTTT	CASSVGWGRDEKLFF
TRBV28	TRBJ1-5	.	TRBD1	TGTGCCAGTTCCCCGACAGGGAGGTTTAGGTGGCCCCAGCATTTT	CASSPTGRFRWPQHF
TRBV6-5	TRBJ2-1	.	.	TGTGCCAGCAGTGGCAGGGTCGGGCATGAGCAGTTCTTC	CASSGRVGHEQFF
TRBV28	TRBJ2-4	.	TRBD1	TGTGCCAGCAGTTTAGTTCACAGGGGCACCAAAAACATTCAGTACTTC	CASSLVHRGTKNIQYF
TRBV7-9	TRBJ1-1	few	.	TGTGCCAGCAGCTTAGGGGTCGTTTGGGAAACAGCTTTCTTT	CASSLGVVWETAFF
TRBV27	TRBJ1-1	.	.	TGTGCCAGCAGCTCCTCAACAGACCCTGCGGATGCTTTCTTT	CASSSSTDPADAFF
TRBV11-2	TRBJ2-1	few	TRBD2	TGTGCCAGCAGCTTAGCGGGAGGGTTATACAATGAGCAGTTCTTC	CASSLAGGLYNEQFF
TRBV6-6	TRBJ2-3	.	.	TGTGCCAGCAGTTCTTACACTAGCACAGATACGCAGTATTTT	CASSSYTSTDTQYF
TRBV9	TRBJ2-7	.	.	TGTGCCAGCAGCGTAGGGCGGGATGAGCAGTACTTC	CASSVGRDEQYF
TRBV28	TRBJ2-3	.	TRBD1	TGTGCCAGCAGTTTGATCCCGGGACAGTTCACAGATACGCAGTATTTT	CASSLIPGQFTDTQYF
TRBV4-1	TRBJ2-1	.	.	TGCGCCAGCAGCCAAGCGGGGTTTTCCTACAATGAGCAGTTCTTC	CASSQAGFSYNEQFF
TRBV7-3	TRBJ2-1	.	TRBD2	TGTGCCAGCAGTCCCTACGTAGCGGGCTCCTACAATGAGCAGTTCTTC	CASSPYVAGSYNEQFF
TRBV30	TRBJ2-7	.	.	TGTGCCTGGAGTGTACTAGCAAGTCAGGGCGAGCAGTACTTC	CAWSVLASQGEQYF
TRBV6-4	TRBJ2-3	.	.	TGTGCCAGCAGTGACTCACAGGCGATCACAGATACGCAGTATTTT	CASSDSQAITDTQYF
TRBV19	TRBJ2-4	once	.	TGTGCCAGTACGAGCGGAGCCAGGGCAGCCAAAAACATTCAGTACTTC	CASTSGARAAKNIQYF
TRBV5-4	TRBJ2-5	.	TRBD2	TGTGCCAGCAGCCCGGGACTAGCGGGGAGAGGGACCCAGTACTTC	CASSPGLAGRGTQYF
TRBV28	TRBJ2-3	.	.	TGTGCCAGCAGTTGGCTCTACGACGAGACAAATACGCAGTATTTT	CASSWLYDETNTQYF
TRBV7-3	TRBJ1-1	few	.	TGTGCCAGCAGCCTGGGGGAAGGATCGGGAGCTTTCTTT	CASSLGEGSGAFF
TRBV4-3	TRBJ1-1	.	TRBD1	TGCGCCAGCAGCCGAGAGAGAGGGACAGGGCTTCGCGCTTTCTTT	CASSRERGTGLRAFF
TRBV6-4	TRBJ2-6	few	TRBD1	TGTGCCAGCAGTGGGACAGGGGGCTCTGGGGCCAACGTCCTGACTTTC	CASSGTGGSGANVLTF
TRBV21-1	TRBJ1-5	.	.	TGTGCCAGCAAAGGGGGGGGCGTTGAACATAATCAGCCCCAGCATTTT	CASKGGGVEHNQPQHF
TRBV27	TRBJ2-2	.	TRBD1	TGTGCCAGCAGTCAGAAGGGACAGTTAATCAACACCGGGGAGCTGTTTTTT	CASSQKGQLINTGELFF
TRBV6-5	TRBJ2-2	.	TRBD1	TGTGCCAGCAGTTACTACAGGGGGAACACCGGGGAGCTGTTTTTT	CASSYYRGNTGELFF
TRBV4-3	TRBJ2-3	.	TRBD1	TGCGCCAGCAGCCAGATAATTCCCCGGGACAGGGGCACAGATACGCAGTATTTT	CASSQIIPRDRGTDTQYF
TRBV5-1	TRBJ2-1	.	TRBD1	TGCGCCAGCAGCTTAGCGACAGGGGACTCCTACAATGAGCAGTTCTTC	CASSLATGDSYNEQFF
TRBV29-1	TRBJ2-5	.	.	TGCAGCGTTGATGTCTTTCAAGAGACCCAGTACTTC	CSVDVFQETQYF
TRBV10-3	TRBJ2-5	.	.	TGTGCCATCAGTGATCGAAGGACCCAGTACTTC	CAISDRRTQYF
TRBV10-1	TRBJ2-2	.	.	TGCGCCAGCGGACAGTGGGGCTGGGGGCCCGGGGAGCTGTTTTTT	CASGQWGWGPGELFF
TRBV6-5	TRBJ2-2	.	TRBD1	TGTGCCAGCAGTTACTCGATGACAGGGACCGGGGAGCTGTTTTTT	CASSYSMTGTGELFF
TRBV2	TRBJ1-5	.	.	TGTGCCAGCAGTCCCGGGGGTAATACTCAGCCCCAGCATTTT	CASSPGGNTQPQHF